This TCR beta chain comes out of a study of beta chain features in type 1 diabetes. Regarding the study as a whole: Type 1 diabetes patients had moderately but significantly shorter TCRB CDR3s in all four CD4+ subsets.

What was sequenced were expressed TCRB transcripts, since all of the isolated RNA had been reverse transcribed. Some clones are missing from TCRdb's copy, which holds only in-frame ones; the method was immunoSEQ multiplex PCR. The sample contains more than 300,000 clones, around 12% of which appear only once. This clone was counted only a few times. Its target is not known. Purity of each sorted population was above 98%. The clonotype comes from a woman aged 18-29 years with type 1 diabetes. The sample comprised naive CD4+ T cells from blood.

This CDR3 is CSAPTYNEQFF. The CDR3 DNA reads TGCAGTGCTCCCACCTACAATGAGCAGTTCTTC. The chain carries TRBV20-1 and TRBJ2-1; no clear D. Trimming stripped 5 bases from V and 2 bases from J, with 4 bases between. The CDR3 totals 11 residues. CDR1 is DFQATT, CDR2 SNEGSKA, per germline (reference sequence).